The source of this T cell receptor beta chain is a study of blood T cells in healthy people across ages. Study-wide results and limits: Because sorting was not performed, PBMCs prevented conclusive naive versus antigen-experienced comparison. It was the long-lived donors that had more naive CD4+ cells and higher diversity than aged donors.

In the case of this clonotype: The antigen is not known.

Primed by a sample-barcoded 5' primer and a J-beta primer mix, a second PCR proceeded for roughly 7 to 12 cycles. TCRdb re-analysed the 5' RACE reads in MiXCR, keeping a single row per CDR3 protein. Of 1,800,000 or so distinct CDR3 sequences listed, about 39% are singletons. The germline gives CDR1 LGHDT, CDR2 YNNKEL (reference sequence). V lost 0 bases and J 5 bases, leaving 13 bases between the germline ends. The CDR3 covers 15 residues. The gene calls are TRBV3-1 and TRBJ1-2; D possibly corresponds to TRBD1 (5 bases). The receptor was derived from a human donor in good health. Sequenced: blood. The CDR3 coding sequence is TGTGCCAGCAGCCAAGATCTAAGGACAAAGTATGGCTACACCTTC. Protein product: CASSQDLRTKYGYTF.